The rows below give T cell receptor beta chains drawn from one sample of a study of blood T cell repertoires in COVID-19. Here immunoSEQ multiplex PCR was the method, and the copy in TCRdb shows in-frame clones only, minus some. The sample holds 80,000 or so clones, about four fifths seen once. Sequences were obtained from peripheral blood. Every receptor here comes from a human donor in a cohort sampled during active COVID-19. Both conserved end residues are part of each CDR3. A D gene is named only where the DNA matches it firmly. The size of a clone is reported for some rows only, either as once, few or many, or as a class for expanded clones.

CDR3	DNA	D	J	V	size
CASSFTPQGYEQYF	TGCGCCAGCAGCTTTACACCGCAGGGCTACGAGCAGTACTTC	NA	TRBJ2-7	TRBV5-1	NA
CASSTRVQGVTGELFF	TGTGCCAGTAGTACACGGGTCCAGGGGGTCACCGGGGAGCTGTTTTTT	TRBD1	TRBJ2-2	TRBV19	NA
CASSPSGGGLYIQYF	TGTGCCAGCAGCCCGTCGGGAGGGGGCTTGTACATTCAGTACTTC	NA	TRBJ2-4	TRBV3-1/TRBV3-2	NA
CASSLWGTLDYEQYF	TGTGCCAGCAGTTTATGGGGGACACTGGACTACGAGCAGTACTTC	NA	TRBJ2-7	TRBV28	few
CASSRYGSGQETQYF	TGTGCCAGCAGCCGCTACGGATCGGGCCAAGAGACCCAGTACTTC	NA	TRBJ2-5	TRBV28	NA
CASSLRDRPNSPLHF	TGTGCCAGCAGTTTAAGGGACAGACCAAATTCACCCCTCCACTTT	TRBD1	TRBJ1-6	TRBV27	NA
CASSRPGTVGDTQYF	TGTGCCAGCAGCCGCCCCGGGACAGTCGGAGATACGCAGTATTTT	TRBD1	TRBJ2-3	TRBV3-1/TRBV3-2	NA
CASSQGYGGSNEQFF	TGTGCCAGCAGCCAAGGGTACGGGGGGTCAAATGAGCAGTTCTTC	TRBD2	TRBJ2-1	TRBV3-1/TRBV3-2	NA
CASSLGLAGGDTQYF	TGTGCCAGCAGCCTGGGACTAGCGGGAGGAGATACGCAGTATTTT	TRBD2	TRBJ2-3	TRBV3-1/TRBV3-2	many
CASSETQGGTGELFF	TGTGCCAGCAGTGAAACCCAGGGTGGGACCGGGGAGCTGTTTTTT	NA	TRBJ2-2	TRBV2	NA
CASSEWTATQPQHF	TGTGCCAGCAGTGAGTGGACAGCTACTCAGCCCCAGCATTTT	NA	TRBJ1-5	TRBV2	NA
CASSLALGLVDTQYF	TGTGCCAGCAGCTTAGCGCTAGGACTAGTTGATACGCAGTATTTT	TRBD2	TRBJ2-3	TRBV7-2	NA
CATSDWWAGGTQYF	TGTGCCACCAGTGATTGGTGGGCAGGGGGGACCCAGTACTTC	TRBD1	TRBJ2-5	TRBV24-1	NA
CASTGLAGIGEQFF	TGTGCCAGCACTGGACTAGCGGGAATTGGTGAGCAGTTCTTC	TRBD2	TRBJ2-1	TRBV6-5	NA
CASRRGGGYEQYF	TGCGCCAGCAGGAGAGGGGGCGGCTACGAGCAGTACTTC	TRBD1	TRBJ2-7	TRBV5-1	NA
CASSRTGAGANVLTF	TGTGCCAGCTCAAGGACAGGGGCTGGGGCCAACGTCCTGACTTTC	TRBD1	TRBJ2-6	TRBV18	NA
CASSLGGRYSPLHF	TGTGCCAGCAGCTTGGGGGGACGATATTCACCCCTCCACTTT	NA	TRBJ1-6	TRBV7-9	NA
CASRLRASGRRETQYF	TGTGCCAGCAGATTACGAGCGAGCGGGAGAAGGGAGACCCAGTACTTC	TRBD2	TRBJ2-5	TRBV28	NA
CASSLQGGQKNEQFF	TGTGCCAGCAGCCTACAGGGGGGACAAAAAAATGAGCAGTTCTTC	TRBD1	TRBJ2-1	TRBV6-6	few